The next 27 T cell receptor beta chains were all read from a single sample in a study of blood T cell repertoires in COVID-19. This table comes from immunoSEQ multiplex PCR, and its TCRdb copy is limited to in-frame clones, with some not included. This table holds fewer than 200,000 clones, approximately 80% found once. The material sequenced was peripheral blood. These receptor sequences come from a human donor in a cohort sampled during active COVID-19.

This clone appeared a few times. The rearrangement uses TRBV6-2 or TRBV6-3 and TRBJ1-1, with 9 bases matching TRBD1. Germline V CDR1 and CDR2: MNHEY, SVGEGT. This CDR3 is 16 amino acids long. The V gene end was trimmed by 6 bases and the J gene end by 5 bases; junction bases not matched to a gene: 13. This chain's CDR3 is CASSKLRQGGVTEAFF. CDR3 coding DNA: TGTGCCAGCAGCAAACTGCGACAGGGGGGGGTAACTGAAGCTTTCTTT.

V is TRBV19 and J is TRBJ2-5; TRBD2 is a possible D gene (6 bases). CDR1 is LNHDA, CDR2 SQIVND, per germline (reference sequence). This CDR3 region has 12 residues. The ends were cut back, 3 bases at V and 4 bases at J, with 6 bases in the middle. The CDR3 DNA reads as TGTGCCAGTAGTATCGGGGGAGAGACCCAGTACTTC. Translated, it gives CASSIGGETQYF.

The J gene is TRBJ1-3, the V gene TRBV11-2, with D perhaps TRBD1 (5 bases). V gave up 4 bases and J gave up 0 bases, with 13 bases separating them. The CDR3 loop spans 16 amino acids. Germline lookup yields CDR1 SGHAT and CDR2 FQNNGV. DNA of the CDR3: TGTGCCAGCAGCTACGGGACTTCCTACTCTGGAAACACCATATATTTT. It specifies CASSYGTSYSGNTIYF. The variable domain in full, completed from reference TRBV11-2 and TRBJ1-3, reads EAGVAQSPRYKIIEKRQSVAFWCNPISGHATLYWYQQILGQGPKLLIQFQNNGVVDDSQLPKDRFSAERLKGVDSTLKIQPAKLEDSAVYLCASSYGTSYSGNTIYFGEGSWLTVV.

In this sample, this clone turned up once. This CDR3 is CASSLETAGNTIYF. The CDR3 DNA sequence: TGTGCCAGCAGCTTGGAGACAGCGGGAAACACCATATATTTT. The chain uses TRBV5-4 and TRBJ1-3; D is possibly TRBD1 (5 bases). Trimming cost V 0 bases and J 4 bases, with 8 bases left between them. CDR1 is SGHNT, CDR2 YYREEE, per germline (reference sequence). The CDR3 spans 14 residues.

The CDR3 bases are TGTGCCAGCAGCTTAGCGGGAAGGGGTAACACTGAAGCTTTCTTT. Translating gives CASSLAGRGNTEAFF. The V gene is TRBV7-2, the J gene TRBJ1-1; D might be TRBD1 (5 bases). CDR3 length: 15 amino acids. The V gene's germline CDR1 is SGHTA and CDR2 FQGNSA. The ends were cut back, 0 bases at V and 2 bases at J, with 10 bases in the middle.

This chain links TRBV6-5 with TRBJ1-1, with no clear D. Trimming left V 2 bases short and J 3 bases short, with 7 bases between. CDR3 length equals 13 residues. Germline V gene data show CDR1 as MNHEY and CDR2 as SVGAGI. In nucleotides, the CDR3 is TGTGCCAGCAGTTACGGCAGGTACACTGAAGCTTTCTTT. Protein sequence: CASSYGRYTEAFF.

This clone was seen only a few times. V gene TRBV12-3 or TRBV12-4 combines with J gene TRBJ2-2; D call uncertain. CDR3 length: 12 amino acids. V was trimmed by 3 bases and J by 6 bases, leaving 5 bases between them. As DNA, the CDR3 is TGTGCCAGCAGTTTTAGTTCCGGGGAGCTGTTTTTT. Its translation: CASSFSSGELFF.

The V and J genes are TRBV7-9 and TRBJ1-2; a possible D gene is TRBD1 (6 bases). Trimming took 5 bases from V and 1 from J, leaving 17 bases between them. Per germline, CDR1 SEHNR and CDR2 FQNEAQ (reference sequence). The CDR3 extends over 16 amino acids. CDR3 nucleotide sequence: TGTGCCAGCAGCCCGGGGGGCCTCGGGGGTAACTATGGCTACACCTTC. Encoded protein: CASSPGGLGGNYGYTF. Variable domain in full (rest from reference TRBV7-9 and TRBJ1-2): DTGVSQNPRHKITKRGQNVTFRCDPISEHNRLYWYRQTLGQGPEFLTYFQNEAQLEKSRLLSDRFSAERPKGSFSTLEIQRTEQGDSAMYLCASSPGGLGGNYGYTFGSGTRLTVV.

The table lists this clone with a few counts. This chain connects TRBV28 to TRBJ1-5; D is unresolved. There are 11 residues in the CDR3. In germline, CDR1 is MDHEN, CDR2 SYDVKM. Trimming shortened V by 2 bases and J by 8 bases, and 4 bases separated the two germline ends. In nucleotides, the CDR3 is TGTGCCAGCAGTTTAGTTAAGCCCCAGCATTTT. It yields the protein CASSLVKPQHF.

The rearrangement links TRBV18 to TRBJ2-2; D is possibly TRBD1 (6 bases). Germline CDR1 KGHSH, CDR2 LQKENI. Trimming stripped 6 bases from V and 0 bases from J, with 14 bases between. The CDR3 spans 16 residues. The CDR3 loop reads CASSPQGTPNTGELFF. The CDR3 bases are TGTGCCAGCTCGCCTCAGGGGACGCCGAACACCGGGGAGCTGTTTTTT.

The V and J genes are TRBV9 and TRBJ1-1, with D possibly being TRBD1 (6 bases). Germline V gene data show CDR1 as SGDLS and CDR2 as YYNGEE. The V end lost 10 bases, the J end lost 1 base, and 14 bases lay between the germline ends. The CDR3 has 13 amino acids. The CDR3 sequence: CAGLQDRNTEAFF. CDR3 DNA: TGTGCCGGACTCCAGGACAGGAACACTGAAGCTTTCTTT.

The J gene is TRBJ1-3, the V gene TRBV19; D might be TRBD1 (6 bases). The V and J ends lost 5 bases and 0 bases respectively, with 11 bases between them. Germline V lookup: CDR1 LNHDA, CDR2 SQIVND (reference sequence). The CDR3 has 15 amino acids. Written as DNA, the CDR3 is TGTGCCAGTAGTCCCCCGACAGGCTCTGGAAACACCATATATTTT. It is translated as CASSPPTGSGNTIYF.

The chain joins TRBV19 to TRBJ2-7; possibly TRBD2 for D (6 bases). The V gene's germline CDR1 is LNHDA and CDR2 SQIVND (reference sequence). Trimming left V 3 bases short and J 2 bases short, with 11 bases between. The CDR3 covers 14 residues. DNA for the CDR3: TGTGCCAGTAGTATGGGGACTGCCGCCTACGAGCAGTACTTC. Its translation: CASSMGTAAYEQYF.

This clone was seen just once. Here the CDR3 reads CASSLDRVRQPQHF. The CDR3 coding sequence is TGTGCCAGCAGTCTTGACAGGGTAAGACAGCCCCAGCATTTT. The rearrangement uses TRBV27 and TRBJ1-5; 7 nucleotides match TRBD1. The ends lost 5 bases at V and 7 bases at J; junction bases unmatched: 8. Germline V gene lookup returns CDR1 MNHEY and CDR2 SMNVEV (reference sequence). CDR3 length: 14 amino acids.

The V call is TRBV2, the J call TRBJ2-5; possible D gene TRBD2, 6 bases. The V and J ends lost 6 bases and 1 base respectively, with 9 bases between them. This CDR3 spans 13 amino acids. The germline CDR1 and CDR2 sequences are SNHLY and FYNNEI. CDR3 protein: CASSFSGQETQYF. CDR3 bases: TGTGCCAGCAGCTTTAGCGGCCAAGAGACCCAGTACTTC.

The V and J genes are TRBV6-2 or TRBV6-3 and TRBJ1-5; weak D call: TRBD1 (6 bases). Per germline, CDR1 MNHEY and CDR2 SVGEGT. CDR3 length: 18 residues. Trimming removed 2 bases from V and 1 base from J, with 18 bases in between. Here the CDR3 reads CASSYRIPGAVSNQPQHF. The CDR3, as DNA: TGTGCCAGCAGTTACCGGATCCCAGGGGCTGTCAGCAATCAGCCCCAGCATTTT.

The chain employs TRBV7-2 and TRBJ2-7; 7 nucleotides line up with TRBD1. The CDR3 loop spans 14 amino acids. The J segment lost 4 bases and the V segment lost 5 bases, leaving 8 bases of the junction unmatched. CDR1 and CDR2 from the germline V gene are SGHTA and FQGNSA. The CDR3 region is CASSASGGLYEQYF. The CDR3 DNA is TGTGCCAGCAGCGCATCAGGGGGTCTGTACGAGCAGTACTTC.

A single count supports this clone. This chain connects TRBV7-2 to TRBJ2-1; 9 nucleotides align to TRBD2. Germline CDR1 and CDR2: SGHTA and FQGNSA. V shed 2 bases and J 5 bases; nucleotides not matched to a gene: 13. The CDR3 sequence is 18 residues long. In DNA form, the CDR3 reads TGTGCCAGCAGCTTACAGGGCACTCTAGCGGGGCCTCACAATGAGCAGTTCTTC. It encodes CASSLQGTLAGPHNEQFF.

J is TRBJ2-4 and V is TRBV4-3; 9 nucleotides match TRBD2. CDR1 LGHNA and CDR2 YSLEER come from the germline V gene. Trimming took 4 bases from V and 0 from J; bases not matched to a gene: 7. The CDR3 covers 17 residues. As DNA, the CDR3 is TGCGCCAGCAGCCCTTCTTTAGCGGGAGTAGCCAAAAACATTCAGTACTTC. Protein: CASSPSLAGVAKNIQYF.

The chain employs TRBV5-1 and TRBJ1-1; D unresolved. V was cut by 4 bases and J by 3 bases, with 13 bases left in between. There are 14 residues in the CDR3. Germline V gives CDR1 SGHRS, CDR2 YFSETQ. The CDR3 nucleotides read TGCGCCAGCAGCCATGGGAGGCGGGACACTGAAGCTTTCTTT. Translated: CASSHGRRDTEAFF.

V is TRBV29-1 and J is TRBJ2-6, with 7 bases that match TRBD2. Trimming removed 4 bases from V and 2 bases from J; junction bases left unmatched: 2. The germline gives CDR1 SQVTM, CDR2 ANQGSEA. This CDR3 has 14 amino acids. CDR3 in amino acids: CSVGGGAGANVLTF. CDR3 DNA sequence: TGCAGCGTTGGGGGAGGGGCTGGGGCCAACGTCCTGACTTTC.

The chain employs TRBV7-9 and TRBJ1-1; D may be TRBD1 (5 bases). CDR1 is SEHNR, CDR2 FQNEAQ, per germline (reference sequence). Trimming removed 3 bases from V and 4 bases from J, with 12 bases in between. The CDR3 is 14 amino acids. The CDR3 loop is CASSLAGGITEAFF. CDR3 sequence (DNA): TGTGCCAGCAGCTTGGCCGGGGGAATCACTGAAGCTTTCTTT.

The chain combines TRBV24-1 with TRBJ2-7, with 9 nucleotides matching TRBD2. The germline gives CDR1 KGHDR, CDR2 SFDVKD. The CDR3 consists of 15 residues. Trimming removed 4 bases from V and 0 bases from J; junction bases left unmatched: 3. In nucleotides, the CDR3 is TGTGCCACCAGTGAGAGCGGGAGGCTCTCCTACGAGCAGTACTTC. Amino acid sequence: CATSESGRLSYEQYF.

This clone occurred a few times. The rearrangement joins TRBV7-3 to TRBJ2-7; D is possibly TRBD2 (5 bases). Per the germline V gene, CDR1 is SGHTA and CDR2 is FQGTGA. This CDR3 has 14 amino acids. V lost 5 bases to trimming and J lost 2 bases, with 13 bases between them. The CDR3 DNA follows: TGTGCCAGCAGCCTAAGGACTCATACCTACGAGCAGTACTTC. Its translation is CASSLRTHTYEQYF. The full variable domain, in which reference TRBV7-3 and TRBJ2-7 provide the parts outside the CDR3, is GAGVSQTPSNKVTEKGKYVELRCDPISGHTALYWYRQSLGQGPEFLIYFQGTGAADDSGLPNDRFFAVRPEGSVSTLKIQRTERGDSAVYLCASSLRTHTYEQYFGPGTRLTVT.

This chain uses TRBV28 with TRBJ1-1, with D tentatively TRBD1 (5 bases). Germline CDR1 reads MDHEN; CDR2 reads SYDVKM. With 10 bases removed from V and 4 bases from J, the gap between germline ends came to 16 bases. The CDR3 covers 13 residues. The CDR3 loop is CATLGGGVTEAFF. The CDR3 region has the DNA TGTGCCACCCTCGGGGGAGGGGTCACTGAAGCTTTCTTT.

The V and J genes are TRBV7-2 and TRBJ2-3; 7 bases align to TRBD2. V shed 5 bases and J 4 bases; nucleotides not matched to a gene: 9. Germline-derived CDR1 and CDR2 are SGHTA and FQGNSA. This CDR3 region has 15 residues. The CDR3 DNA reads as TGTGCCAGCAGCCCCACTCGGCGGGAGTCAGATACGCAGTATTTT. It translates to CASSPTRRESDTQYF. Variable domain in full (rest from reference TRBV7-2 and TRBJ2-3): GAGVSQSPSNKVTEKGKDVELRCDPISGHTALYWYRQSLGQGLEFLIYFQGNSAPDKSGLPSDRFSAERTGGSVSTLTIQRTQQEDSAVYLCASSPTRRESDTQYFGPGTRLTVL.

This clone was detected once. The chain links TRBV27 to TRBJ1-2; D possibly corresponds to TRBD1 (6 bases). The CDR3 totals 13 residues. Trimming left V 6 bases short and J 4 bases short, with 12 bases between. The germline V gene encodes CDR1 MNHEY and CDR2 SMNVEV (reference sequence). The CDR3 loop is CASRKGDLYGYTF. As DNA, the CDR3 is TGTGCCAGCAGGAAGGGGGATCTCTATGGCTACACCTTC.